This T cell receptor (beta chain) stems from a study of identical twins. A universal primer site was added by template switching, and unique molecular identifiers were carried by the cDNA. TCRdb analysed the 5' RACE reads with MiXCR anew, one entry per CDR3 protein. The sample holds about 500,000 distinct CDR3 sequences, 13% to 15% seen once. The CDR3 covers 19 residues. CDR1 LGHNA and CDR2 YNFKEQ come from the germline V gene. Trimming removed 1 base from V and 0 bases from J; junction bases left unmatched: 12. These data also formed part of another study, on yellow fever vaccine responses in identical twins.

This rearrangement joins TRBV4-2 to TRBJ2-3, with 8 positions matching TRBD2. The clonotype originates from a woman between 18 and 29 years old in good health. What was sequenced was CD4+ T cells sorted from blood. The CDR3 here is CASSQVGRGGQLSTDTQYF. The CDR3 DNA is TGTGCCAGCAGCCAAGTGGGACGGGGGGGCCAACTAAGCACAGATACGCAGTATTTT.